These 27 T cell receptor beta chains originate from one sample sequenced in a study of shared clonotypes between healthy human individuals. CD45RO-negative cells were positively selected for CCR7, leaving out terminally differentiated effector memory CD45RA+ cells. Produced via immunoSEQ multiplex PCR; TCRdb's table is partial and in-frame only. This sample has around 2.1 million clones, with roughly 91% found just once. The sample consisted of naive CD8+ T cells from PBMCs. The receptor source for this set is a man younger than 35 in good health. Some clones in this sample may be carry-over from other donors' samples.

The rearrangement joins TRBV27 to TRBJ1-1; D is unresolved. The germline V gene has CDR1 MNHEY and CDR2 SMNVEV (reference sequence). V gave up 3 bases and J gave up 11 bases, with 22 bases separating them. The CDR3 extends over 15 amino acids. The CDR3 DNA reads TGTGCCAGCAGTTTGCAAAGCCCGGGCCTGAAGATTGCTTTCTTT. This codes for CASSLQSPGLKIAFF.

The chain employs TRBV6-1 and TRBJ1-2; TRBD1 aligns across 7 bases. Germline CDR1 reads MNHNS; CDR2 reads SASEGT. This CDR3 has 17 residues. With 3 bases clipped from V and 4 bases from J, the junction kept 14 bases outside the gene matches. CDR3 sequence reads: CASSEIAWTGGSYGYTF. The CDR3 nucleotides read TGTGCCAGCAGTGAGATAGCTTGGACAGGCGGGAGCTATGGCTACACCTTC.

The rearrangement uses TRBV16 and TRBJ1-5, with 7 bases matching TRBD1. After removal of 0 bases from V and 7 bases from J, the junction contained 9 bases not matched to a gene. The CDR3 runs 16 residues. The V gene's germline CDR1 is KGHSY and CDR2 FQNENV. The CDR3 DNA reads TGTGCCAGCAGCCAATCTCGGACAGGCCGAGACCAGCCCCAGCATTTT. Amino acids: CASSQSRTGRDQPQHF. Complete variable domain (other parts from reference TRBV16 and TRBJ1-5): GEEVAQTPKHLVRGEGQKAKLYCAPIKGHSYVFWYQQVLKNEFKFLISFQNENVFDETGMPKERFSAKCLPNSPCSLEIQATKLEDSAVYFCASSQSRTGRDQPQHFGDGTRLSIL.

This clone has only one observation. The chain uses TRBV5-6 and TRBJ2-1, with 7 bases fitting TRBD2. The CDR3 totals 12 residues. Trimming at V came to 3 bases and at J to 9 bases, leaving 3 bases not matched to a gene. CDR1 is SGHDT and CDR2 is YYEEEE in the germline V gene. For the CDR3, the DNA is TGTGCCAGCAGCTCCGGGGGGACTGAGCAGTTCTTC. It specifies CASSSGGTEQFF.

V usage is TRBV30 and J usage is TRBJ1-5, with TRBD1 matching over 11 bases. This CDR3 has 14 residues. Germline CDR1 and CDR2: GTSNPN and SVGIG (reference sequence). Germline trimming cut 2 bases from V and 7 bases from J; bases unmatched to any gene: 4. The CDR3 loop reads CAWSSGTGGQPQHF. In nucleotides, the CDR3 is TGTGCCTGGAGTTCTGGGACAGGGGGACAGCCCCAGCATTTT.

This chain joins TRBV28 and TRBJ2-7, with 7 bases lining up with TRBD1. With V trimmed by 4 bases and J by 2 bases, 8 bases remained unmatched. Germline V CDR1 and CDR2: MDHEN, SYDVKM. The CDR3 totals 15 residues. CDR3: CASSSGPRGTYEQYF. DNA of the CDR3: TGTGCCAGCAGTTCGGGCCCCAGGGGGACCTACGAGCAGTACTTC.

V gene TRBV7-6 combines with J gene TRBJ2-3, with D possibly matching TRBD2 (6 bases). The V gene lost 3 bases and the J gene lost 4 bases, with 17 bases spanning the gap. CDR3 length: 16 amino acids. Germline V gene data show CDR1 as SGHVS and CDR2 as FNYEAQ. The CDR3 DNA follows: TGTGCCAGCAGCTTTGGGGTAGCGGAACGCTCAGATACGCAGTATTTT. Amino acid sequence: CASSFGVAERSDTQYF. Combining the CDR3 with reference TRBV7-6 and TRBJ2-3 gives the whole variable domain GAGVSQSPRYKVTKRGQDVALRCDPISGHVSLYWYRQALGQGPEFLTYFNYEAQQDKSGLPNDRFSAERPEGSISTLTIQRTEQRDSAMYRCASSFGVAERSDTQYFGPGTRLTVL.

This sequence joins TRBV5-1 and TRBJ2-7; possibly TRBD1 for D (8 bases). The germline V and J ends were trimmed by 0 bases and 3 bases, with 19 bases remaining between them. The CDR3 runs to 17 residues. Germline V CDR1 and CDR2: SGHRS, YFSETQ. The CDR3 is CASSLGISGGQDYEQYF. CDR3 nucleotide sequence: TGCGCCAGCAGCTTGGGGATATCGGGGGGACAGGACTACGAGCAGTACTTC.

This sequence joins TRBV6-5 and TRBJ2-5; a possible D gene is TRBD2 (6 bases). This CDR3 spans 15 amino acids. V lost 2 bases and J lost 3, with 13 bases in between. Per germline, CDR1 MNHEY and CDR2 SVGAGI. This chain's CDR3 is CASSYVGGGEETQYF. Written as DNA, the CDR3 is TGTGCCAGCAGTTACGTCGGGGGAGGCGAAGAGACCCAGTACTTC.

The chain uses TRBV13 and TRBJ1-2; D possibly corresponds to TRBD1 (6 bases). Germline loops: CDR1 PRHDT, CDR2 FYEKMQ (reference sequence). With 5 bases removed from V and 4 bases from J, the gap between germline ends came to 17 bases. CDR3 length: 15 residues. CDR3 bases: TGTGCCAGCAGCCTGGGGGCAGGGGTTATCTATGGCTACACCTTC. Translated: CASSLGAGVIYGYTF. The full variable domain, in which reference TRBV13 and TRBJ1-2 provide the parts outside the CDR3, is AAGVIQSPRHLIKEKRETATLKCYPIPRHDTVYWYQQGPGQDPQFLISFYEKMQSDKGSIPDRFSAQQFSDYHSELNMSSLELGDSALYFCASSLGAGVIYGYTFGSGTRLTVV.

This chain connects TRBV10-1 to TRBJ2-6; 10 bases match TRBD2. The CDR3 contains 19 residues. V was clipped by 6 bases and J by 4 bases; unmatched bases: 15. CDR1 is WNHNN, CDR2 SYGVQD, per germline (reference sequence). Here the CDR3 DNA reads TGCGCCAGCAGCCCCGGGGTAGCGGGAGGCTACGCGGGGGCCAACGTCCTGACTTTC. Its protein product is CASSPGVAGGYAGANVLTF.

This chain uses TRBV11-2 with TRBJ1-2; D perhaps matches TRBD1 (6 bases). Germline V gives CDR1 SGHAT, CDR2 FQNNGV. This CDR3 is 12 amino acids long. The CDR3 DNA reads TGTGCAAGTAAGGCCGGGGGCGATGGCTACACCTTC. Its translation is CASKAGGDGYTF.

The chain links TRBV7-3 to TRBJ2-5, with TRBD2 identical over 15 bases. Per germline, CDR1 SGHTA and CDR2 FQGTGA. CDR3 length: 18 amino acids. V lost 1 base and J lost 7; bases outside the gene matches: 10. CDR3 protein: CASSLKGLAGGIHGTQYF. In DNA, the CDR3 is TGTGCCAGCAGCTTAAAAGGACTAGCGGGAGGGATACACGGGACCCAGTACTTC.

This clone was seen just once. This chain links TRBV29-1 with TRBJ1-1; D may be TRBD1 (6 bases). V was clipped by 5 bases and J by 7 bases, with 17 bases between them. Germline CDR1 and CDR2: SQVTM and ANQGSEA. CDR3 size: 13 residues. This CDR3 is CSVTSRDTGEAFF. CDR3 nucleotides: TGCAGCGTTACCAGCCGGGACACAGGTGAAGCTTTCTTT.

The chain is built from TRBV28 and TRBJ1-2, with TRBD1 identical over 7 bases. The CDR3 length is 14 residues. Germline CDR1 is MDHEN and CDR2 is SYDVKM. J lost 6 bases, V lost 2 bases, and 6 bases had no gene match. The CDR3 DNA follows: TGTGCCAGCAGTTTAGCCGGGACAGTAGATGGCTACACCTTC. Its protein is CASSLAGTVDGYTF.

The rearrangement joins TRBV6-1 to TRBJ2-7; 7 bases are shared with TRBD1. Germline V gene lookup returns CDR1 MNHNS and CDR2 SASEGT. After removal of 3 bases from V and 2 bases from J, the junction contained 4 bases not matched to a gene. This CDR3 is built from 14 residues. The CDR3 coding sequence is TGTGCCAGCAGTGAGGCAGGGGGTACCTACGAGCAGTACTTC. Translation: CASSEAGGTYEQYF.

The chain combines TRBV19 with TRBJ2-7, with D maybe TRBD1 (6 bases). V gave up 6 bases and J gave up 2 bases, with 11 bases separating them. The CDR3 consists of 13 residues. Germline lookup yields CDR1 LNHDA and CDR2 SQIVND (reference sequence). The CDR3 here is CASRKTGTYEQYF. CDR3 coding DNA: TGTGCCAGTAGGAAAACAGGGACCTACGAGCAGTACTTC.

The V call is TRBV10-3, the J call TRBJ2-6, with TRBD2 identical over 10 bases. Germline CDR1 is ENHRY and CDR2 is SYGVKD. Trimming at V came to 2 bases and at J to 4 bases, leaving 8 bases not matched to a gene. There are 18 residues in the CDR3. CDR3 residues: CAISEHTGLASGANVLTF. The CDR3 coding sequence is TGTGCCATCAGTGAGCATACGGGACTAGCGTCCGGGGCCAACGTCCTGACTTTC.

The chain links TRBV5-4 to TRBJ2-1; 13 bases align to TRBD2. CDR3 length: 16 residues. Germline V gene data show CDR1 as SGHNT and CDR2 as YYREEE (reference sequence). V was pared by 4 bases and J by 7 bases, with 8 bases of the junction left unmatched. The CDR3 here is CASSRTGTSGKNEQFF. CDR3 sequence (DNA): TGTGCCAGCAGCCGGACCGGGACTAGCGGGAAGAATGAGCAGTTCTTC.

The chain is built from TRBV4-3 and TRBJ2-1; D perhaps matches TRBD2 (6 bases). V was shortened by 0 bases and J by 2 bases, with 11 bases between the two germline ends. This CDR3 has 16 amino acids. CDR1 LGHNA and CDR2 YSLEER come from the germline V gene. CDR3 in DNA: TGCGCCAGCAGCCAAGATTCGAGCGGGCCCTACAATGAGCAGTTCTTC. It translates to CASSQDSSGPYNEQFF.

The V call is TRBV19, the J call TRBJ1-5; D call uncertain. V gave up 5 bases and J gave up 11 bases, with 22 bases separating them. The CDR3 totals 15 residues. The V gene's germline CDR1 is LNHDA and CDR2 SQIVND (reference sequence). The chain's CDR3 is CASSSVGNRPVAQHF. The CDR3, as DNA: TGTGCCAGTAGTTCGGTGGGCAACCGCCCCGTGGCCCAGCATTTT.

This chain connects TRBV29-1 to TRBJ2-1; 7 bases align to TRBD2. The V gene end was trimmed by 6 bases and the J gene end by 8 bases; junction bases not matched to a gene: 13. The germline gives CDR1 SQVTM, CDR2 ANQGSEA. This CDR3 has 14 amino acids. CDR3 protein: CSVPPREVRDEQFF. CDR3 DNA: TGCAGCGTCCCTCCCCGGGAGGTGAGGGATGAGCAGTTCTTC.

This chain joins TRBV4-1 and TRBJ2-7; tentatively, D is TRBD2 (7 bases). This CDR3 is built from 16 residues. CDR1 MGHRA and CDR2 YSYEKL come from the germline V gene. Trimming removed 0 bases at V and 7 bases at J, with 19 bases between. CDR3 sequence reads: CASSQEGGGHLGEQYF. The CDR3 DNA follows: TGCGCCAGCAGCCAAGAAGGGGGGGGACACCTGGGAGAGCAGTACTTC.

This rearrangement joins TRBV4-3 to TRBJ1-2; 8 bases align to TRBD1. The CDR3 is 15 amino acids. Germline V lookup: CDR1 LGHNA, CDR2 YSLEER. V lost 1 base and J lost 6; bases outside the gene matches: 7. The CDR3 here is CASSQVVAGGNGYTF. The CDR3 DNA is TGCGCCAGCAGCCAAGTTGTAGCAGGGGGCAATGGCTACACCTTC.

Notes on this clone: Other DNA sequences in the sample encode the same CDR3. This chain joins TRBV6-6 and TRBJ2-7, with D possibly being TRBD1 or TRBD2 (5 bases each). The CDR3 extends over 14 amino acids. V was trimmed by 4 bases and J by 5 bases, leaving 15 bases between them. CDR1 and CDR2 (germline): MNHNY, SVGAGI (reference sequence). This CDR3 reads CASSSGTLFHEQYF. For the CDR3, the DNA is TGTGCCAGCAGTTCCGGGACCCTTTTCCACGAGCAGTACTTC.

This chain links TRBV2 with TRBJ1-5, with D uncertain. This CDR3 has 14 amino acids. Germline values: CDR1 SNHLY, CDR2 FYNNEI. Trimming cost V 5 bases and J 6 bases, with 14 bases left between them. In DNA form, the CDR3 reads TGTGCCAGCAGTCAAAGCGGGTCCGGTCAGCCCCAGCATTTT. Translating gives CASSQSGSGQPQHF.

This clone was recorded once. The rearrangement links TRBV19 to TRBJ1-4; 9 bases align to TRBD1. The ends lost 5 bases at V and 5 bases at J; junction bases unmatched: 9. Germline values: CDR1 LNHDA, CDR2 SQIVND (reference sequence). This CDR3 has 16 residues. CDR3 nucleotides: TGTGCCAGTAGTTCTCAGGGACAGGGTCCGAATGAAAAACTGTTTTTT. It specifies CASSSQGQGPNEKLFF.